The 24 T cell receptor beta chains given below trace back to one sample, sequenced in a study of cytomegalovirus exposure and HLA in healthy donors (dated by TCRdb to between 2016 and 2019). The method behind the library was the immunoSEQ multiplex PCR assay. A mixture of 60 forward primers for TCR Vbeta segments and 13 reverse primers for TCR Jbeta segments was used in the multiplex PCR. Held by TCRdb, this immuneACCESS table contains in-frame sequences only and omits some clones. Under half of the omission traces to an unresolved V gene where checked; the cause of the rest is unknown. For this sample the table gives 100,000 to 120,000 clones, of which about four fifths were detected only once. Under 1.5% of the sample rests with the top ten. The sample comprised PBMCs. The source is a man aged 35 to 55 in good health and CMV-seronegative.

The CDR3: CASSYSGQSNTGELFF. The CDR3 bases are TGTGCCAGCAGTTACTCGGGACAGTCGAACACCGGGGAGCTGTTTTTT. The J gene is TRBJ2-2, the V gene TRBV6-5; 7 bases are shared with TRBD1. V trimming: 0 bases; J trimming: 0 bases; junction bases outside the gene matches: 1. This CDR3 comprises 16 residues. CDR1 and CDR2 (germline): MNHEY, SVGAGI.

The chain carries TRBV28 and TRBJ2-7; TRBD1 agrees at 9 bases. CDR1 and CDR2 from the germline V gene are MDHEN and SYDVKM. V shed 4 bases and J 3 bases; nucleotides not matched to a gene: 13. This CDR3 spans 17 amino acids. For the CDR3, the DNA is TGTGCCAGCAGTTCCGTAGAATCGGGACAGGGACGCTACGAGCAGTACTTC. Its protein product is CASSSVESGQGRYEQYF.

The CDR3 DNA sequence: TGTGCCAGCAGCCAGGATCCTAGGAATAGTTCCGGGGAGCTGTTTTTT. Translation gives CASSQDPRNSSGELFF. The rearrangement links TRBV14 to TRBJ2-2, with D hard to call. The V end lost 3 bases, the J end lost 6 bases, and 17 bases lay between the germline ends. Germline V gene data show CDR1 as SGHDN and CDR2 as FVKESK. The CDR3 consists of 16 residues.

The table lists this clone with a count of one. The DNA for the CDR3 is TGTGCCAGCAGCCCCCGTGCGGGAGTTTCCACAGATACGCAGTATTTT. This translates into CASSPRAGVSTDTQYF. The rearrangement joins TRBV5-4 to TRBJ2-3, with 7 bases aligning to TRBD2. J was trimmed by 2 bases and V by 4 bases; bases with no gene match: 10. Germline CDR1 and CDR2: SGHNT and YYREEE (reference sequence). This CDR3 comprises 16 residues.

In this sample, this clone turned up a few times. The genes are TRBV5-6 and TRBJ2-4; D not resolved. The CDR3 is 14 amino acids. Germline assignment: CDR1 SGHDT and CDR2 YYEEEE. Trimming removed 0 bases at V and 6 bases at J, with 10 bases between. CDR3 protein: CASSLERFGNIQYF. In nucleotides, the CDR3 is TGTGCCAGCAGCTTGGAGAGATTTGGAAACATTCAGTACTTC.

The V and J genes are TRBV5-8 and TRBJ1-2; D call uncertain. Germline values: CDR1 SGHTS, CDR2 YDEGEE. V was pared by 0 bases and J by 3 bases, with 6 bases between. There are 13 residues in the CDR3. The CDR3: CASSLGRYYGYTF. The DNA of the CDR3 is TGTGCCAGCAGCTTGGGCAGGTACTATGGCTACACCTTC.

This clone was seen more than once but under ten times. The genes are TRBV5-4 and TRBJ2-5; 12 bases match TRBD2. This CDR3 contains 17 residues. Trimming took 4 bases from V and 4 from J; bases not matched to a gene: 11. Germline values: CDR1 SGHNT, CDR2 YYREEE (reference sequence). The CDR3 nucleotides are TGTGCCAGCAGCCCGCCGACTAGCGGGAGAGGTGGAGAGACCCAGTACTTC. Protein sequence: CASSPPTSGRGGETQYF. Full variable domain (outside the CDR3, taken from reference TRBV5-4 and TRBJ2-5): ETGVTQSPTHLIKTRGQQVTLRCSSQSGHNTVSWYQQALGQGPQFIFQYYREEENGRGNFPPRFSGLQFPNYSSELNVNALELDDSALYLCASSPPTSGRGGETQYFGPGTRLLVL.

The chain links TRBV7-8 to TRBJ2-4, with D possibly TRBD2 on 6 matching bases. Germline V gene lookup returns CDR1 SGHVS and CDR2 FQNEAQ. The CDR3 extends over 18 amino acids. Trimming removed 1 base from V and 4 bases from J, with 20 bases in between. Here the CDR3 DNA reads TGTGCCAGCAGCTTAGTCGGGGGTGGAAGGCACCTAAAAAACATTCAGTACTTC. Amino acid sequence: CASSLVGGGRHLKNIQYF.

The chain employs TRBV9 and TRBJ2-3; 7 nucleotides agree with TRBD1. Germline CDR1 and CDR2: SGDLS and YYNGEE. The CDR3 has 17 amino acids. The V and J ends lost 5 bases and 6 bases, in that order; junction bases with no gene match: 18. CDR3 nucleotide sequence: TGTGCCAGCAGTGCCTCGGATTACACAGGGGTGGGGGATACGCAGTATTTT. Residues: CASSASDYTGVGDTQYF.

This clone occurred a few times. The chain carries TRBV11-2 and TRBJ2-7; D remains ambiguous. V lost 2 bases and J lost 2, with 10 bases in between. Germline assignment: CDR1 SGHAT and CDR2 FQNNGV. This CDR3 is built from 14 residues. The chain's CDR3 is CASSLMTHAYEQYF. CDR3 DNA sequence: TGTGCCAGCAGCTTAATGACTCATGCCTACGAGCAGTACTTC.

J is TRBJ2-7 and V is TRBV7-2, with D possibly TRBD1 on 5 matching bases. CDR1 and CDR2 (germline): SGHTA, FQGNSA. The length of the CDR3 is 13 residues. With 5 bases removed from V and 6 bases from J, the gap between germline ends came to 14 bases. CDR3 residues: CASSLSTGGEQYF. Here the CDR3 DNA reads TGTGCCAGCAGCCTAAGTACAGGTGGCGAGCAGTACTTC.

This chain links TRBV5-6 with TRBJ2-3; D is uncertain. Trimming pared 2 bases from V and 6 bases from J, leaving 4 bases between. Germline values: CDR1 SGHDT, CDR2 YYEEEE. CDR3 size: 11 residues. The CDR3 protein is CASSLADTQYF. The CDR3 DNA is TGTGCCAGCAGCTTAGCGGATACGCAGTATTTT.

This clone showed up just a few times. The V gene is TRBV6-1, the J gene TRBJ2-7; TRBD1 might be the D (6 bases). Germline V gene data show CDR1 as MNHNS and CDR2 as SASEGT. There are 14 residues in the CDR3. The ends were cut back, 11 bases at V and 3 bases at J, with 20 bases in the middle. The CDR3 loop is CAFIIRDTGYEQYF. The CDR3 bases are TGTGCCTTCATAATCCGGGACACAGGCTACGAGCAGTACTTC.

This chain joins TRBV19 and TRBJ2-1; 8 bases match TRBD2. Germline CDR1 LNHDA, CDR2 SQIVND (reference sequence). Trimming took 5 bases from V and 7 from J; bases not matched to a gene: 4. This CDR3 is 13 amino acids long. The CDR3 DNA is TGTGCCAGTAGTTCGGAGCGGGGGAATGAGCAGTTCTTC. Amino acids: CASSSERGNEQFF. The complete variable domain, with remaining parts taken from reference TRBV19 and TRBJ2-1, reads DGGITQSPKYLFRKEGQNVTLSCEQNLNHDAMYWYRQDPGQGLRLIYYSQIVNDFQKGDIAEGYSVSREKKESFPLTVTSAQKNPTAFYLCASSSERGNEQFFGPGTRLTVL.

V is TRBV5-3 and J is TRBJ1-5, with D possibly TRBD1 on 5 matching bases. TRBV5-3 is sorted into the ORF group, with uncertain function. The CDR3 length is 13 residues. The germline V and J ends were trimmed by 4 bases and 2 bases, with 7 bases remaining between them. For the CDR3, the DNA is TGTGCCAGAAGCCTGACAGGCAATCAGCCCCAGCATTTT. This sequence encodes CARSLTGNQPQHF.

This chain joins TRBV19 and TRBJ1-2, with unresolved D. V gave up 7 bases and J gave up 2 bases, with 17 bases separating them. The CDR3 sequence is 15 residues long. Per germline, CDR1 LNHDA and CDR2 SQIVND (reference sequence). DNA of the CDR3: TGTGCCAGTATATGGGCCTCGGATGGGAACTATGGCTACACCTTC. Translated, it gives CASIWASDGNYGYTF.

The CDR3, as DNA: TGTGCCAGCAGCCAAGATCTGAGGGCCGGGGAGCTGTTTTTT. Protein: CASSQDLRAGELFF. The chain combines TRBV4-2 with TRBJ2-2, with TRBD2 as a possible D gene (5 bases). CDR3 size: 14 residues. The V gene lost 0 bases and the J gene lost 6 bases, with 8 bases spanning the gap. CDR1 and CDR2 (germline): LGHNA, YNFKEQ.

CDR3 nucleotides: TGTGCCAGCTCCTGGACTAGCGGGGAGTCCTACGAGCAGTACTTC. Its protein is CASSWTSGESYEQYF. This chain links TRBV7-9 with TRBJ2-7; 12 bases match TRBD2. The CDR3 length is 15 residues. J gave up 1 base and V 8 bases, and 6 bases lay outside the gene matches. Germline V gene sequence: CDR1 SEHNR, CDR2 FQNEAQ (reference sequence). Supplemented by reference TRBV7-9 and TRBJ2-7, the full variable domain reads DTGVSQNPRHKITKRGQNVTFRCDPISEHNRLYWYRQTLGQGPEFLTYFQNEAQLEKSRLLSDRFSAERPKGSFSTLEIQRTEQGDSAMYLCASSWTSGESYEQYFGPGTRLTVT.

The chain uses TRBV4-1 and TRBJ2-7, with D tentatively TRBD1 (6 bases). The ends were cut back, 5 bases at V and 3 bases at J, with 17 bases in the middle. CDR3 size: 15 residues. Germline CDR1 reads MGHRA; CDR2 reads YSYEKL. For the CDR3, the DNA is TGCGCCAGCAGCTCCTCGGGTAGGACAGACTACGAGCAGTACTTC. Its protein product is CASSSSGRTDYEQYF.

J is TRBJ2-7 and V is TRBV25-1; D ambiguous. V was shortened by 3 bases and J by 5 bases, with 5 bases between the two germline ends. The V gene's germline CDR1 is MGHDK and CDR2 SYGVNS. CDR3 size: 11 residues. CDR3 coding DNA: TGTGCCAGCAGTGACGACAACGAGCAGTACTTC. Translating gives CASSDDNEQYF.

This chain connects TRBV5-1 to TRBJ2-1; maybe TRBD2 (7 bases). Germline V gene sequence: CDR1 SGHRS, CDR2 YFSETQ. The CDR3 has 16 amino acids. Trimming took off 0 bases at V and 9 bases at J, with 19 bases between the two ends. In DNA form, the CDR3 reads TGCGCCAGCAGCTTGGGAAAGGATAGGGGGGGCGGTGAGCAGTTCTTC. Translating it yields CASSLGKDRGGGEQFF.

The V and J genes are TRBV28 and TRBJ1-6; D possibly corresponds to TRBD1 (5 bases). V gave up 8 bases and J gave up 2 bases, with 7 bases separating them. The CDR3 covers 13 residues. Per germline, CDR1 MDHEN and CDR2 SYDVKM. The CDR3, as DNA: TGTGCCAGCTCAGGGACCTATAATTCACCCCTCCACTTT. Translated: CASSGTYNSPLHF. The full variable domain, rest sourced from reference TRBV28 and TRBJ1-6, is DVKVTQSSRYLVKRTGEKVFLECVQDMDHENMFWYRQDPGLGLRLIYFSYDVKMKEKGDIPEGYSVSREKKERFSLILESASTNQTSMYLCASSGTYNSPLHFGNGTRLTVT.

This clone was counted a few times. The chain joins TRBV6-5 to TRBJ2-7; D is uncertain. The CDR3 extends over 14 amino acids. Trimming took off 2 bases at V and 4 bases at J, with 12 bases between the two ends. CDR1 MNHEY and CDR2 SVGAGI come from the germline V gene. The chain's CDR3 is CASSYGQTRYEQYF. CDR3 DNA sequence: TGTGCCAGCAGTTACGGGCAGACCCGGTACGAGCAGTACTTC.

The chain uses TRBV10-3 and TRBJ2-2, with D possibly TRBD2 on 6 matching bases. The V gene's germline CDR1 is ENHRY and CDR2 SYGVKD. The V and J ends lost 0 bases and 7 bases respectively, with 15 bases between them. The CDR3 length is 16 residues. Here the CDR3 reads CAISESSLGGYGELFF. DNA of the CDR3: TGTGCCATCAGTGAGTCAAGCCTTGGGGGGTACGGGGAGCTGTTTTTT.